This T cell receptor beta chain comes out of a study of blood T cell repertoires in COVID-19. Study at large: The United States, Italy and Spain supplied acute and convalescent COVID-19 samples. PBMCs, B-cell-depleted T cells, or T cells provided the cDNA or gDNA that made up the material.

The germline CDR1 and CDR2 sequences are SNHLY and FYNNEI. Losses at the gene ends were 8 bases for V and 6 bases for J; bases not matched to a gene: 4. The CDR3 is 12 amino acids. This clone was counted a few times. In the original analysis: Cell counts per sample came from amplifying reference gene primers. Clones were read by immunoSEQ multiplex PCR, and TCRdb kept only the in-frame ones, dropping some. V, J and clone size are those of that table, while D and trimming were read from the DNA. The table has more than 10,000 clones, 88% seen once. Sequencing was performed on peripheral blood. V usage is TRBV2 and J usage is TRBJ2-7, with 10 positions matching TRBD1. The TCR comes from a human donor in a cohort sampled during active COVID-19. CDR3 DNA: TGTGCCAGCGGACAGGGGGTTGGCGAGCAGTACTTC. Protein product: CASGQGVGEQYF.